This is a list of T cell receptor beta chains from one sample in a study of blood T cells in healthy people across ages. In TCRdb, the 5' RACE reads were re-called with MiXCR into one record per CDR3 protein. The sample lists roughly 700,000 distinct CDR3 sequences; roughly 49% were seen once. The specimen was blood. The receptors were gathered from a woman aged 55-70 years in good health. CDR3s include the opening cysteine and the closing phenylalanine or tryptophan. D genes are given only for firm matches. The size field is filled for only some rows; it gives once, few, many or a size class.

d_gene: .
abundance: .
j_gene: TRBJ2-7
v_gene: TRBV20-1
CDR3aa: CSANVRERTYEQYF
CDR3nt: TGCAGTGCAAATGTACGGGAGAGGACCTACGAGCAGTACTTC

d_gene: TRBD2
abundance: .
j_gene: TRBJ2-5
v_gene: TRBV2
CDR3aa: CASRAPGLASETQYF
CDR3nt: TGTGCCAGCAGAGCCCCGGGACTAGCGTCAGAGACCCAGTACTTC

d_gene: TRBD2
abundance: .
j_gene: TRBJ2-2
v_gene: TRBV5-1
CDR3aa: CASSLDAGVAGELFF
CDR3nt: TGCGCCAGCAGCTTGGATGCGGGAGTGGCCGGGGAGCTGTTTTTT

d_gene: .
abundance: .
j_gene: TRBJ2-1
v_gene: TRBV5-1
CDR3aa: CASSLTILGTGEQFF
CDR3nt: TGCGCCAGCAGCTTGACCATACTGGGAACGGGTGAGCAGTTCTTC

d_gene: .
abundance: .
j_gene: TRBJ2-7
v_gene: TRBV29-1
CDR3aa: CSVAGLAGLPYEQYF
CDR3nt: TGCAGCGTGGCTGGCTTGGCGGGGCTTCCCTACGAGCAGTACTTC

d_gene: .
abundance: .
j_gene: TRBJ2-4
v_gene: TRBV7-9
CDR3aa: CASSLNGDEQYF
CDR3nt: TGTGCCAGCAGCTTAAATGGAGATGAGCAGTACTTC

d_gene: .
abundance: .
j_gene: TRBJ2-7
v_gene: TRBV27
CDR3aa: CASRTSAGPSYEQYF
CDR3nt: TGTGCCAGCAGAACCTCAGCGGGCCCATCCTACGAGCAGTACTTC

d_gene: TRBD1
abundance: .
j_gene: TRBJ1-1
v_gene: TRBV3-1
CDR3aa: CASSQDRTGGWNTEAFF
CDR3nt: TGTGCCAGCAGCCAAGACCGGACAGGGGGTTGGAACACTGAAGCTTTCTTT

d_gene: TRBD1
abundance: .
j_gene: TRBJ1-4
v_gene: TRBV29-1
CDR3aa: CSVGQGGEKLFF
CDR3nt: TGCAGCGTTGGTCAGGGGGGTGAAAAACTGTTTTTT

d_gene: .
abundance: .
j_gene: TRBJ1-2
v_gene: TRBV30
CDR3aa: CAWTLAPFVYGYTF
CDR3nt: TGTGCCTGGACCCTGGCACCTTTCGTCTATGGCTACACCTTC

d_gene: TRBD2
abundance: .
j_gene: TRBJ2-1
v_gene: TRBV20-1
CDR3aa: CSAFRPSGSSYNEQFF
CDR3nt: TGCAGTGCTTTTCGCCCTAGCGGGAGCTCCTACAATGAGCAGTTCTTC

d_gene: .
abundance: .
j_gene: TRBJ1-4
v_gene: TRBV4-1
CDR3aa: CASSQGQRVNEKLFF
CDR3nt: TGCGCCAGCAGCCAAGGACAGAGGGTAAATGAAAAACTGTTTTTT

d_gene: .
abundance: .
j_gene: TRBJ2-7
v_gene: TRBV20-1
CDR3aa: CSARAQEACNEQYF
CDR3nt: TGCAGTGCTAGAGCACAGGAGGCGTGCAACGAGCAGTACTTC

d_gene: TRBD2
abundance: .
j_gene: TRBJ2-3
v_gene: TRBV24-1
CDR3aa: CATSDPRLAGRTDTQYF
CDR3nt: TGTGCCACCAGTGATCCACGACTAGCGGGACGGACAGATACGCAGTATTTT

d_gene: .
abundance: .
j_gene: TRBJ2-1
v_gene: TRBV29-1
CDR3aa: CSVELEGDEQFF
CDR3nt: TGCAGCGTTGAGCTAGAGGGCGATGAGCAGTTCTTC

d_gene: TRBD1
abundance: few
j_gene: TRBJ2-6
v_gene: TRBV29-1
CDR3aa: CSVEIVAGGPKLSGANVLTF
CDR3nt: TGCAGCGTTGAAATTGTGGCAGGGGGTCCCAAACTCTCTGGGGCCAACGTCCTGACTTTC

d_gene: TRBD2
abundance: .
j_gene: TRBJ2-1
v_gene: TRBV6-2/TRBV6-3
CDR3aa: CASRNPGLAGVGNEQFF
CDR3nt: TGTGCCAGCCGAAATCCGGGACTAGCGGGAGTGGGCAATGAGCAGTTCTTC

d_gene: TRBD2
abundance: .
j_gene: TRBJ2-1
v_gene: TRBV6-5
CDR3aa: CASRPSTSGSYNEQFF
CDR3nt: TGTGCCAGCAGGCCTTCGACTAGCGGGAGTTACAATGAGCAGTTCTTC

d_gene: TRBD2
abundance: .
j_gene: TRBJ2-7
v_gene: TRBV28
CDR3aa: CASRASGVPYEQYF
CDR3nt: TGTGCCAGCAGGGCTAGCGGGGTCCCCTACGAGCAGTACTTC

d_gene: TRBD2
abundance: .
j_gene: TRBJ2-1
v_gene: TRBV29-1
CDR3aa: CSVGGGRAFGEQFF
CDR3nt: TGCAGCGTTGGGGGCGGGAGGGCCTTCGGTGAGCAGTTCTTC

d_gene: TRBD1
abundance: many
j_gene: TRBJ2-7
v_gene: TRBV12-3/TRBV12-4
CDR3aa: CASSETGNEQYF
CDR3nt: TGTGCCAGCAGCGAGACAGGGAACGAGCAGTACTTC

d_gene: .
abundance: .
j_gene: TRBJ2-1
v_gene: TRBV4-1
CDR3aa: CASSHGSTSSYNEQFF
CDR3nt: TGCGCCAGCAGCCACGGGAGTACCAGCTCCTACAATGAGCAGTTCTTC

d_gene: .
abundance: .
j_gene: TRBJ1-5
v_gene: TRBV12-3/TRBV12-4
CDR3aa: CASSLLQANQPQHF
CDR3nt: TGTGCCAGCAGTTTATTACAGGCCAATCAGCCCCAGCATTTT